These 25 T cell receptor beta chains share one sample of origin, sequenced in a study of blood T cell repertoires in COVID-19. TCRdb keeps only in-frame clones here, not all; method: immunoSEQ multiplex PCR. The repertoire consists of about 35,000 clones, with roughly 77% occurring once and the leading ten covering 35% to 50%. Sequencing was performed on peripheral blood. These receptors all come from a human donor in a cohort sampled during active or convalescent COVID-19. The donor label of this sample is uncertain.

The V gene is TRBV5-1, the J gene TRBJ2-3; D is perhaps TRBD2 (6 bases). With 3 bases removed from V and 2 bases from J, the gap between germline ends came to 13 bases. From germline, CDR1 is SGHRS and CDR2 YFSETQ. The CDR3 totals 15 residues. The DNA of the CDR3 is TGCGCCAGCAGCTCACTTAGCGGCCCCACAGATACGCAGTATTTT. Translating it yields CASSSLSGPTDTQYF. Full variable domain (remainder filled in from reference TRBV5-1 and TRBJ2-3): KAGVTQTPRYLIKTRGQQVTLSCSPISGHRSVSWYQQTPGQGLQFLFEYFSETQRNKGNFPGRFSGRQFSNSRSEMNVSTLELGDSALYLCASSSLSGPTDTQYFGPGTRLTVL.

V gene TRBV18 combines with J gene TRBJ2-7; D is unresolved. The CDR3 totals 14 residues. The germline V gene has CDR1 KGHSH and CDR2 LQKENI. Between the trimmed V and J ends, which lost 3 bases and 2 bases, there was a span of 11 bases. The CDR3 reads CASSPRDTAYEQYF. CDR3 nucleotide sequence: TGTGCCAGCTCACCTAGAGACACCGCCTACGAGCAGTACTTC.

This clone has a handful of counts. The rearrangement links TRBV5-1 to TRBJ2-1; 7 bases are shared with TRBD2. The CDR3 consists of 14 residues. Germline loops: CDR1 SGHRS, CDR2 YFSETQ. V lost 0 bases to trimming and J lost 10 bases; unmatched junction nucleotides: 7. CDR3 residues: CASSLETSRREQFF. The CDR3 DNA follows: TGCGCCAGCAGCTTGGAGACTAGCAGAAGGGAGCAGTTCTTC.

The rearrangement uses TRBV6-5 and TRBJ1-1; possible D gene TRBD1, 5 bases. The germline CDR1 and CDR2 sequences are MNHEY and SVGAGI. Trimming shortened V by 8 bases and J by 2 bases, and 9 bases separated the two germline ends. The length of the CDR3 is 12 residues. The CDR3 sequence: CASGHYNTEAFF. The CDR3 coding sequence is TGTGCCAGCGGACACTACAACACTGAAGCTTTCTTT.

The chain combines TRBV10-3 with TRBJ1-1, with D maybe TRBD1 (6 bases). The CDR3 has 13 residues. CDR1 and CDR2 from the germline V gene are ENHRY and SYGVKD. Trimming removed 7 bases at V and 6 bases at J, with 15 bases between. The CDR3 loop is CAITETGPAEAFF. In nucleotides, the CDR3 is TGTGCCATCACCGAGACAGGTCCAGCTGAAGCTTTCTTT.

This chain joins TRBV7-2 and TRBJ2-6; D gene unclear. Per germline, CDR1 SGHTA and CDR2 FQGNSA. The CDR3 spans 15 residues. V gave up 5 bases and J gave up 0 bases, with 8 bases separating them. CDR3 sequence (DNA): TGTGCCAGCAGCCCGAGGTTCTCTGGGGCCAACGTCCTGACTTTC. Protein product: CASSPRFSGANVLTF.

The chain carries TRBV5-1 and TRBJ2-5; 7 bases match TRBD1. V shed 4 bases, J shed 0 bases, and the junction held 6 bases outside the gene matches. Per germline, CDR1 SGHRS and CDR2 YFSETQ. The CDR3 contains 15 residues. The CDR3 region has the DNA TGCGCCAGCAGCGTGATGACAGGGAACCAAGAGACCCAGTACTTC. This encodes CASSVMTGNQETQYF.

The chain carries TRBV11-2 and TRBJ2-5; TRBD2 is a possible D gene (6 bases). From germline, CDR1 is SGHAT and CDR2 FQNNGV. V was trimmed by 1 base and J by 2 bases, leaving 8 bases between them. This CDR3 spans 14 amino acids. In DNA form, the CDR3 reads TGTGCCAGCAGCTTAGGTGGGGGGCAAGAGACCCAGTACTTC. Protein: CASSLGGGQETQYF.

This rearrangement joins TRBV19 to TRBJ1-4; no firm D call. The CDR3 has 14 amino acids. Germline V gene data show CDR1 as LNHDA and CDR2 as SQIVND (reference sequence). The V end lost 5 bases, the J end lost 5 bases, and 12 bases lay between the germline ends. The CDR3 nucleotides read TGTGCCAGTAGTCCCGGGTGGCGGAATGAAAAACTGTTTTTT. Translated: CASSPGWRNEKLFF.

The chain combines TRBV7-6 with TRBJ1-1, with TRBD1 as a possible D gene (6 bases). The CDR3 sequence is 15 residues long. Germline-derived CDR1 and CDR2 are SGHVS and FNYEAQ. The germline V and J ends were trimmed by 0 bases and 3 bases, with 11 bases remaining between them. The chain's CDR3 is CASSLARGRYTEAFF. The CDR3 DNA reads as TGTGCCAGCAGCTTAGCCAGGGGTCGTTACACTGAAGCTTTCTTT. The full variable domain, in which reference TRBV7-6 and TRBJ1-1 provide the parts outside the CDR3, is GAGVSQSPRYKVTKRGQDVALRCDPISGHVSLYWYRQALGQGPEFLTYFNYEAQQDKSGLPNDRFSAERPEGSISTLTIQRTEQRDSAMYRCASSLARGRYTEAFFGQGTRLTVV.

The rearrangement joins TRBV30 to TRBJ1-3; D is unclear. This CDR3 is 13 amino acids long. Looked up from germline, CDR1 is GTSNPN and CDR2 is SVGIG (reference sequence). Deletions cut 7 bases from V and 4 bases from J, with 14 bases between. In nucleotides, the CDR3 is TGTGCCTCCCTGGGCGAGATAGGAAACACCATATATTTT. Translating it yields CASLGEIGNTIYF.

This chain connects TRBV9 to TRBJ2-3; 8 nucleotides match TRBD2. Germline V gives CDR1 SGDLS, CDR2 YYNGEE. The CDR3 is made up of 15 amino acids. Germline trimming cut 5 bases from V and 5 bases from J; bases unmatched to any gene: 10. The CDR3 loop reads CASSLRLATRDTQYF. The DNA for the CDR3 is TGTGCCAGCAGTCTTAGACTAGCGACGAGAGATACGCAGTATTTT.

V gene TRBV7-3 combines with J gene TRBJ2-7, with 9 bases aligning to TRBD2. In germline, CDR1 is SGHTA, CDR2 FQGTGA. V gave up 5 bases and J gave up 7 bases; unmatched junction bases: 18. CDR3 length equals 17 residues. This CDR3 is CASSPHATSGLRGEQYF. The DNA for the CDR3 is TGTGCCAGCAGCCCCCACGCGACTAGCGGCCTTCGGGGGGAGCAGTACTTC.

This rearrangement joins TRBV19 to TRBJ1-4; D is undetermined. V was cut by 3 bases and J by 16 bases, with 6 bases left in between. The germline V gene encodes CDR1 LNHDA and CDR2 SQIVND (reference sequence). The CDR3 covers 9 residues. The CDR3 DNA is TGTGCCAGTAGTATCGGCGGGTTTTTT. Protein product: CASSIGGFF.

V gene TRBV7-2 combines with J gene TRBJ1-1; D uncertain. The CDR3 consists of 14 residues. V lost 5 bases and J lost 0, with 10 bases in between. The V gene's germline CDR1 is SGHTA and CDR2 FQGNSA. The CDR3 region is CASSQAVVNTEAFF. The CDR3 DNA reads as TGTGCCAGCAGCCAAGCGGTGGTGAACACTGAAGCTTTCTTT.

This clone was recorded a few times. This sequence joins TRBV30 and TRBJ1-6, with D possibly matching TRBD1 (6 bases). Germline V gene data show CDR1 as GTSNPN and CDR2 as SVGIG (reference sequence). The germline V and J ends were trimmed by 7 bases and 1 base, with 11 bases remaining between them. The CDR3 has 14 amino acids. CDR3 sequence: CAFVGGSYNSPLHF. CDR3 DNA: TGTGCCTTCGTAGGGGGTTCCTATAATTCACCCCTCCACTTT.

The chain carries TRBV2 and TRBJ1-5; tentatively, D is TRBD1 (6 bases). Germline-derived CDR1 and CDR2 are SNHLY and FYNNEI. The CDR3 runs to 14 residues. V was cut by 4 bases and J by 5 bases, with 12 bases left in between. In DNA form, the CDR3 reads TGTGCCAGCAGTGGGTCGACAGGAGATCAGCCCCAGCATTTT. Its translation: CASSGSTGDQPQHF. Full variable domain (outside the CDR3, taken from reference TRBV2 and TRBJ1-5): EPEVTQTPSHQVTQMGQEVILRCVPISNHLYFYWYRQILGQKVEFLVSFYNNEISEKSEIFDDQFSVERPDGSNFTLKIRSTKLEDSAMYFCASSGSTGDQPQHFGDGTRLSIL.

V and J are TRBV7-9 and TRBJ2-5; TRBD1 is a possible D gene (5 bases). V was trimmed by 0 bases and J by 6 bases, leaving 8 bases between them. This CDR3 region has 13 residues. Germline values: CDR1 SEHNR, CDR2 FQNEAQ (reference sequence). CDR3 nucleotides: TGTGCCAGCAGCTTAGCAGCAGGGAAGACCCAGTACTTC. Translating it yields CASSLAAGKTQYF.

Worth noting for this clone: At the DNA level, this CDR3 is encoded by other sequences in the same sample as well. The rearrangement links TRBV20-1 to TRBJ2-7, with D hard to call. CDR3 length equals 11 residues. Trimming shortened V by 6 bases and J by 1 base, and 7 bases separated the two germline ends. In germline, CDR1 is DFQATT, CDR2 SNEGSKA (reference sequence). DNA of the CDR3: TGCAGTGCAAGGAGTTCCTACGAGCAGTACTTC. The encoded protein is CSARSSYEQYF.

This clone was counted between two and nine times. The chain has TRBV2 and TRBJ2-5; D might be TRBD1 (6 bases). V dropped 3 bases and J dropped 1 base, with 9 bases sitting between them. This CDR3 comprises 14 residues. Germline V gene data show CDR1 as SNHLY and CDR2 as FYNNEI. CDR3 protein: CASSDRTVQETQYF. The DNA of the CDR3 is TGTGCCAGCAGTGATCGGACAGTCCAAGAGACCCAGTACTTC.

V usage is TRBV19 and J usage is TRBJ2-1, with 11 bases that match TRBD2. After removal of 5 bases from V and 10 bases from J, the junction contained 13 bases not matched to a gene. The V gene's germline CDR1 is LNHDA and CDR2 SQIVND (reference sequence). This CDR3 spans 16 amino acids. The CDR3 reads CASSFPGLAAPWEQFF. The CDR3 DNA is TGTGCCAGTAGTTTCCCGGGACTAGCGGCCCCATGGGAGCAGTTCTTC.

This clone was detected a few times. This chain joins TRBV6-2 or TRBV6-3 and TRBJ2-1; 13 nucleotides align to TRBD2. Germline loops: CDR1 MNHEY, CDR2 SVGEGT. The J segment lost 1 base and the V segment lost 2 bases, leaving 14 bases of the junction unmatched. There are 21 residues in the CDR3. The CDR3 spells CASSYPLWTSGSKRSYNEQFF. CDR3 coding DNA: TGTGCCAGCAGTTACCCTCTTTGGACTAGCGGGAGTAAGAGATCCTACAATGAGCAGTTCTTC.

The V call is TRBV5-6, the J call TRBJ2-7; the match to TRBD2 covers 10 bases. With V trimmed by 0 bases and J by 0 bases, 6 bases remained unmatched. This CDR3 spans 17 amino acids. Germline loops: CDR1 SGHDT, CDR2 YYEEEE. The CDR3 loop reads CASSLGPSGSGSYEQYF. The CDR3 DNA follows: TGTGCCAGCAGCTTGGGACCTAGCGGGAGTGGCTCCTACGAGCAGTACTTC.

This CDR3 reads CASSIVFQETQYF. The CDR3 region has the DNA TGTGCCAGTAGTATAGTCTTCCAAGAGACCCAGTACTTC. This chain links TRBV19 with TRBJ2-5; D remains unclear. Trimming took 1 base from V and 1 from J, leaving 4 bases between them. The CDR3 length is 13 residues. Germline CDR1 reads LNHDA; CDR2 reads SQIVND (reference sequence).

This rearrangement joins TRBV28 to TRBJ2-6; D unclear. The CDR3 has 18 residues. Per the germline V gene, CDR1 is MDHEN and CDR2 is SYDVKM. Trimming took 6 bases from V and 0 from J, leaving 18 bases between them. DNA of the CDR3: TGTGCCAGCAGCAAAGTTGGCAGGCAGAGCTCTGGGGCCAACGTCCTGACTTTC. Translation: CASSKVGRQSSGANVLTF.